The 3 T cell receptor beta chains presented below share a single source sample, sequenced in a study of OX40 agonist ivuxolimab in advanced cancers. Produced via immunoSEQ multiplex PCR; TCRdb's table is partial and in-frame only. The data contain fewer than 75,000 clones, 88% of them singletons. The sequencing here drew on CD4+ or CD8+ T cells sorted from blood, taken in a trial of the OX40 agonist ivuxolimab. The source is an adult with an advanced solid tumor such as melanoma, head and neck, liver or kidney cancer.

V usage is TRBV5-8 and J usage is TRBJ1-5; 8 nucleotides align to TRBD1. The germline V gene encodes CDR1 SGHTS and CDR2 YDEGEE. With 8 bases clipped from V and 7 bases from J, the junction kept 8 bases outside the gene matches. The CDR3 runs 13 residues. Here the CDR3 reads CASVQGGGQPQHF. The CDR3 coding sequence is TGTGCCAGTGTACAGGGGGGGGGACAGCCCCAGCATTTT.

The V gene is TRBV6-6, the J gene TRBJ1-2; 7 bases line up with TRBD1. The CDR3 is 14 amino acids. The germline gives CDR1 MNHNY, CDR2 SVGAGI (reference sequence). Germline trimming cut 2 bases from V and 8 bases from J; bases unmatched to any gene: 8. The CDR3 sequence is CASSYTDRDGGYTF. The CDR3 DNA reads TGTGCCAGCAGTTACACCGACAGGGACGGAGGCTACACCTTC.

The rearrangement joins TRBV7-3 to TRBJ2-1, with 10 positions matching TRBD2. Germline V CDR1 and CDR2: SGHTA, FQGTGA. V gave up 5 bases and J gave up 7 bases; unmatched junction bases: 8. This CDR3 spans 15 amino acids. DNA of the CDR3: TGTGCCAGCAGCCCACCGGGACTAGCGCGAAATGAGCAGTTCTTC. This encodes CASSPPGLARNEQFF.